The rows below give T cell receptor beta chains drawn from one sample of a study of beta chain features in type 1 diabetes. Sequenced by immunoSEQ multiplex PCR; TCRdb stores in-frame clones only, minus some. The repertoire holds 400,000 to 500,000 clones, with about 14% as singletons. Specimen: naive CD4+ T cells from blood. These TCRs come from a man in his thirties or forties in good health. CDR3s include the opening cysteine and the closing phenylalanine or tryptophan. A D gene is named only where the DNA matches it firmly. Size is omitted from some rows. Given values are once, few, many or a class for expanded clones.

d_gene	v_gene	abundance	j_gene	CDR3aa	CDR3nt
NA	TRBV5-4	few	TRBJ2-1	CASRSNRGGHEQFF	TGTGCCAGCAGGTCGAACCGGGGAGGACATGAGCAGTTCTTC
NA	TRBV29-1	few	TRBJ2-1	CSVASYEQFF	TGCAGCGTCGCCAGTTATGAGCAGTTCTTC
TRBD2	TRBV12-5	few	TRBJ2-1	CASCRGTSGYNEQFF	TGTGCTAGTTGCAGGGGGACTAGCGGCTACAATGAGCAGTTCTTC
NA	TRBV2	few	TRBJ1-2	CASPQRPFYTF	TGTGCCAGCCCCCAGAGGCCCTTCTACACCTTC
NA	TRBV9	NA	TRBJ2-3	CASSVAGDTQYF	TGTGCCAGCAGCGTAGCCGGGGATACGCAGTATTTT
NA	TRBV6-1	NA	TRBJ1-2	CASRQTGGLNGYTF	TGTGCCAGCAGGCAGACCGGGGGTCTGAATGGCTACACCTTC
TRBD2	TRBV18	few	TRBJ2-1	CASSERDGLYNEQFF	TGTGCCAGCTCAGAGCGGGATGGGCTCTACAATGAGCAGTTCTTC
NA	TRBV7-9	few	TRBJ2-3	CASSLRASGTDTQYF	TGTGCCAGCAGCTTGAGGGCGAGCGGCACAGATACGCAGTATTTT
TRBD1	TRBV6-5	few	TRBJ2-7	CASRNPGTGFYEQYF	TGTGCCAGCAGAAACCCCGGGACAGGGTTTTACGAGCAGTACTTC
TRBD1	TRBV7-6	NA	TRBJ2-6	CASSLFGTGLGGANVLTF	TGTGCCAGCAGCTTATTTGGGACAGGGTTAGGTGGGGCCAACGTCCTGACTTTC
NA	TRBV7-2	few	TRBJ2-5	CASSLWKGETQYF	TGTGCCAGCAGCTTATGGAAGGGAGAGACCCAGTACTTC
NA	TRBV7-8	few	TRBJ2-1	CASSLAEGSYNEQFF	TGTGCCAGCAGCTTAGCGGAGGGTTCCTACAATGAGCAGTTCTTC
NA	TRBV7-9	NA	TRBJ2-1	CASSPYLDPGNEQFF	TGTGCCAGCAGCCCCTATCTGGACCCGGGCAATGAGCAGTTCTTC
NA	TRBV11-2	NA	TRBJ2-7	CASSLWGTRKYF	TGTGCCAGCAGCTTATGGGGCACTAGGAAGTACTTC
NA	TRBV5-5	NA	TRBJ1-4	CASSRDAANEKLFF	TGTGCCAGCAGCCGAGACGCGGCTAATGAAAAACTGTTTTTT
TRBD2	TRBV27	few	TRBJ2-7	CASSLGVGRHYEQYF	TGTGCCAGCAGCCTAGGGGTCGGGAGGCACTACGAGCAGTACTTC
NA	TRBV4-1	NA	TRBJ2-1	CASGRLLYNEQFF	TGCGCCAGTGGGCGCTTACTTTACAATGAGCAGTTCTTC
NA	TRBV7-9	NA	TRBJ2-2	CASNSALGTGELFF	TGTGCCAGCAATTCAGCCTTAGGCACCGGGGAGCTGTTTTTT
TRBD1	TRBV30	few	TRBJ1-5	CAWSLVGGTDINQPQHF	TGTGCCTGGAGTTTGGTGGGCGGGACAGATATCAATCAGCCCCAGCATTTT
NA	TRBV11-2	NA	TRBJ2-1	CASSLDFHEQFF	TGTGCCAGCAGCTTAGACTTCCATGAGCAGTTCTTC
NA	TRBV29-1	NA	TRBJ2-5	CSVPQWGGLGQETQYF	TGCAGCGTCCCCCAGTGGGGGGGGCTTGGGCAAGAGACCCAGTACTTC
NA	TRBV7-3	NA	TRBJ1-5	CASSLREPQHF	TGTGCCAGCAGCTTACGGGAGCCCCAGCATTTT
NA	TRBV7-9	NA	TRBJ2-4	CASSPLVVLAKNIQYF	TGTGCCAGCAGCCCACTAGTGGTACTAGCCAAAAACATTCAGTACTTC
TRBD1	TRBV4-1	few	TRBJ1-1	CASSHDRQGAYTEAFF	TGCGCCAGCAGCCACGATCGACAGGGGGCCTACACTGAAGCTTTCTTT
TRBD2	TRBV7-9	few	TRBJ2-1	CASSRLAGVGDEQFF	TGTGCCAGCAGCCGACTAGCGGGAGTGGGTGATGAGCAGTTCTTC
TRBD1	TRBV2	NA	TRBJ2-1	CASRTDRASYNEQFF	TGTGCCAGCAGGACGGACAGGGCCTCCTACAATGAGCAGTTCTTC
NA	TRBV29-1	NA	TRBJ2-1	CSVPTGFSYNEQFF	TGCAGCGTCCCGACGGGATTCTCCTACAATGAGCAGTTCTTC
TRBD1	TRBV7-9	few	TRBJ2-7	CASSPGQGNEQYF	TGTGCCAGCAGCCCGGGACAGGGTAACGAGCAGTACTTC
NA	TRBV7-8	NA	TRBJ2-5	CASSPILRGETQYF	TGTGCCAGCAGCCCGATTCTTCGGGGAGAGACCCAGTACTTC
NA	TRBV5-6	NA	TRBJ1-1	CASSLWGIRTEAFF	TGTGCCAGCAGCTTGTGGGGGATACGAACTGAAGCTTTCTTT
NA	TRBV7-6	NA	TRBJ2-2	CASSLRPAGELFF	TGTGCCAGCAGCTTAAGGCCGGCCGGGGAGCTGTTTTTT
NA	TRBV11-3	NA	TRBJ2-3	CASSLGSQGLDTQYF	TGTGCCAGCAGCTTAGGCTCACAGGGATTAGATACGCAGTATTTT
NA	TRBV6-5	few	TRBJ1-1	CASSYSIRNTEAFF	TGTGCCAGCAGTTACTCGATACGGAACACTGAAGCTTTCTTT
NA	TRBV9	few	TRBJ2-3	CASSTRDTQYF	TGTGCCAGCAGCACCCGAGATACGCAGTATTTT
NA	TRBV6-5	NA	TRBJ2-2	CASTPFWGDSGELFF	TGTGCCAGCACCCCCTTTTGGGGGGATTCGGGGGAGCTGTTTTTT
NA	TRBV7-2	few	TRBJ2-3	CASSSARGAADTQYF	TGTGCCAGCAGCTCAGCTAGGGGGGCTGCAGATACGCAGTATTTT
TRBD2	TRBV7-9	NA	TRBJ2-1	CASSFRLLAGMRYNEQFF	TGTGCCAGCAGCTTCCGCCTTCTAGCGGGAATGCGGTACAATGAGCAGTTCTTC
NA	TRBV4-1	NA	TRBJ2-4	CASSQPGRAPQNIQYF	TGCGCCAGCAGCCAGCCAGGCAGGGCCCCCCAAAACATTCAGTACTTC
NA	TRBV5-1	NA	TRBJ1-4	CASSLAGVPATNEKLFF	TGCGCCAGCAGCTTGGCCGGGGTCCCAGCAACTAATGAAAAACTGTTTTTT
NA	TRBV5-1	NA	TRBJ2-1	CASSLAALRGASYNEQFF	TGCGCCAGCAGCTTGGCCGCCCTAAGGGGGGCTTCCTACAATGAGCAGTTCTTC
NA	TRBV7-2	few	TRBJ1-2	CASSLEGAYGYTF	TGTGCCAGCAGCCTCGAAGGGGCCTATGGCTACACCTTC
NA	TRBV14	few	TRBJ2-3	CASSSAGFRGTDTQYF	TGTGCCAGCAGCAGCGCAGGGTTTAGGGGCACAGATACGCAGTATTTT
NA	TRBV9	few	TRBJ2-1	CASSVGTLSYNEQFF	TGTGCCAGCAGCGTAGGTACCCTCTCCTACAATGAGCAGTTCTTC
NA	TRBV7-9	NA	TRBJ1-1	CASSLSPGDTEAFF	TGTGCCAGCAGCTTGAGTCCTGGGGACACTGAAGCTTTCTTT
NA	TRBV4-1	few	TRBJ2-1	CASSPSEGIYNEQFF	TGCGCCAGCAGCCCCAGCGAGGGGATATACAATGAGCAGTTCTTC
TRBD2	TRBV4-3	few	TRBJ2-7	CASSRSPGLAGGSSYEQYF	TGCGCCAGCAGCCGAAGCCCGGGACTAGCGGGGGGTTCCTCCTACGAGCAGTACTTC
NA	TRBV25-1	NA	TRBJ2-7	CASSEFKGYYEQYF	TGTGCCAGCAGTGAATTTAAGGGTTACTACGAGCAGTACTTC
TRBD1	TRBV6-6	NA	TRBJ2-7	CASSYGQAPPYF	TGTGCCAGCAGTTACGGACAGGCCCCTCCGTACTTC
TRBD1	TRBV4-3	NA	TRBJ2-1	CASSTRGQANRQFF	TGCGCCAGCAGCACCAGGGGGCAGGCGAATCGGCAGTTCTTC
NA	TRBV4-3	NA	TRBJ2-1	CASSQQLGEQFF	TGCGCCAGCAGCCAACAACTAGGTGAGCAGTTCTTC
NA	TRBV15	NA	TRBJ2-6	CATSRDRTVRANVLTF	TGTGCCACCAGCAGAGATCGGACAGTCAGGGCCAACGTCCTGACTTTC
NA	TRBV20-1	NA	TRBJ2-5	CTVRSVETQYF	TGCACCGTGCGGTCCGTAGAGACCCAGTACTTC
NA	TRBV7-2	few	TRBJ2-5	CASSPAGKTQYF	TGTGCCAGCAGCCCAGCTGGGAAGACCCAGTACTTC